The 30 T cell receptor beta chains listed next were all sequenced from one sample in a study of T cell responses to AZD1222 COVID-19 vaccine. Assay: immunoSEQ multiplex PCR; the TCRdb copy retains only in-frame clones and omits some. Among about 160,000 clones listed, about 88% were seen once. The sample here was peripheral blood, taken on day 0 of AZD1222 vaccination. The receptors here all came from an adult in good health.

The rearrangement joins TRBV18 to TRBJ2-1; unclear D gene. Germline V CDR1 and CDR2: KGHSH, LQKENI. Trimming took 3 bases from V and 7 from J, leaving 4 bases between them. The CDR3 is 11 amino acids. The CDR3 reads CASSPLNEQFF. In DNA form, the CDR3 reads TGTGCCAGCTCACCTCTTAATGAGCAGTTCTTC.

This clone was observed a single time. The V call is TRBV2, the J call TRBJ1-1, with D possibly TRBD1 on 6 matching bases. There are 15 residues in the CDR3. The V gene lost 2 bases and the J gene lost 4 bases, with 14 bases spanning the gap. Germline V gives CDR1 SNHLY, CDR2 FYNNEI. The CDR3 reads CASSERFGGGTEAFF. Here the CDR3 DNA reads TGTGCCAGCAGTGAACGGTTTGGAGGGGGCACTGAAGCTTTCTTT.

The V call is TRBV30, the J call TRBJ2-7; 7 bases agree with TRBD1. Germline V CDR1 and CDR2: GTSNPN, SVGIG (reference sequence). This CDR3 contains 13 residues. V trimming: 0 bases; J trimming: 6 bases; junction bases outside the gene matches: 5. CDR3 protein: CAWSVVGGSEQYF. CDR3 DNA sequence: TGTGCCTGGAGTGTGGTAGGGGGCTCCGAGCAGTACTTC.

The chain is built from TRBV5-5 and TRBJ1-4, with TRBD1 matching over 9 bases. CDR3 length: 16 amino acids. The germline CDR1 and CDR2 sequences are SGHKS and YYEKEE (reference sequence). The V and J ends lost 4 bases and 0 bases, in that order; junction bases with no gene match: 4. The CDR3 spells CASSGGTGTTNEKLFF. CDR3 DNA sequence: TGTGCCAGCAGCGGCGGGACAGGGACAACTAATGAAAAACTGTTTTTT.

The CDR3 region has the DNA TGTGCCAGCAGTCAAGCGACTAGCGGGGGGGCGGGTGAGCAGTTCTTC. This codes for CASSQATSGGAGEQFF. The chain uses TRBV6-6 and TRBJ2-1, with TRBD2 matching 14 bases. CDR1 and CDR2 from the germline V gene are MNHNY and SVGAGI (reference sequence). With 5 bases clipped from V and 9 bases from J, the junction kept 9 bases outside the gene matches. This CDR3 is built from 16 residues.

V and J are TRBV28 and TRBJ1-5, with 10 bases identical to TRBD1. Germline trimming cut 5 bases from V and 5 bases from J; bases unmatched to any gene: 9. CDR1 is MDHEN, CDR2 SYDVKM, per germline. The CDR3 runs to 16 residues. The CDR3 DNA reads as TGTGCCAGCAGTCTCGACAGGGGGCGGATCGATCAGCCCCAGCATTTT. This gives the protein CASSLDRGRIDQPQHF.

The chain employs TRBV6-2 or TRBV6-3 and TRBJ2-1; TRBD2 aligns across 8 bases. Germline CDR1 and CDR2: MNHEY and SVGEGT. V dropped 2 bases and J dropped 6; count of bases not matched to a gene: 15. The CDR3 runs 18 residues. The CDR3 DNA reads as TGTGCCAGCAGTTACAGTCGGTTTGGGACTAGGGAGGCCAATGAGCAGTTCTTC. The encoded protein is CASSYSRFGTREANEQFF.

The rearrangement joins TRBV19 to TRBJ2-5, with D perhaps matching TRBD1 (5 bases). The V gene's germline CDR1 is LNHDA and CDR2 SQIVND (reference sequence). The V gene lost 7 bases and the J gene lost 2 bases, with 14 bases spanning the gap. The CDR3 covers 14 residues. CDR3 region: CASTALGEQETQYF. Written as DNA, the CDR3 is TGTGCCAGTACGGCCCTAGGGGAACAAGAGACCCAGTACTTC.

Remarks on this clone: Other DNA sequences within the sample encode an identical CDR3. The genes are TRBV6-1 and TRBJ1-5, with D tentatively TRBD1 (5 bases). CDR1 and CDR2 (germline): MNHNS, SASEGT. V was trimmed by 2 bases and J by 4 bases, leaving 6 bases between them. CDR3 length equals 13 residues. Here the CDR3 DNA reads TGTGCCAGCAGTGAAAGGGGTAATCAGCCCCAGCATTTT. It yields the protein CASSERGNQPQHF.

V gene TRBV28 combines with J gene TRBJ1-2; 12 nucleotides agree with TRBD1. Germline trimming cut 3 bases from V and 4 bases from J; bases unmatched to any gene: 9. CDR1 is MDHEN, CDR2 SYDVKM, per germline. This CDR3 comprises 17 residues. CDR3 DNA: TGTGCCAGCAGTTTGCATCTCGGGACAGGGGGCTTCTATGGCTACACCTTC. Amino acids: CASSLHLGTGGFYGYTF.

This clone was observed a few times. The V and J genes are TRBV7-8 and TRBJ2-1; D is unclear. V lost 5 bases to trimming and J lost 8 bases, with 7 bases between them. This CDR3 comprises 11 residues. Germline V gene data show CDR1 as SGHVS and CDR2 as FQNEAQ. The CDR3 loop reads CASSRFDEQFF. The CDR3, as DNA: TGTGCCAGCAGCCGGTTCGATGAGCAGTTCTTC.

The rearrangement joins TRBV9 to TRBJ2-1, with 12 bases that match TRBD1. Germline values: CDR1 SGDLS, CDR2 YYNGEE. V was pared by 1 base and J by 7 bases, with 9 bases of the junction left unmatched. This CDR3 contains 17 residues. The CDR3 loop is CASSVTLGQGARNEQFF. In DNA, the CDR3 is TGTGCCAGCAGCGTAACACTGGGACAGGGGGCGCGTAATGAGCAGTTCTTC.

V usage is TRBV18 and J usage is TRBJ1-1; TRBD1 aligns across 8 bases. V trimming: 3 bases; J trimming: 4 bases; junction bases outside the gene matches: 7. The CDR3 totals 15 residues. Germline V CDR1 and CDR2: KGHSH, LQKENI. This CDR3 reads CASSPETGVSTEAFF. CDR3 nucleotide sequence: TGTGCCAGCTCACCGGAGACAGGGGTGAGCACTGAAGCTTTCTTT.

The chain employs TRBV3-1 (or the pseudogene TRBV3-2) and TRBJ2-7; no reliable D call. In germline, CDR1 is LGHDT, CDR2 YNNKEL (reference sequence). V gave up 4 bases and J gave up 2 bases, with 15 bases separating them. This CDR3 comprises 15 residues. CDR3: CASSPVVTVPYEQYF. The CDR3 DNA sequence: TGTGCCAGCAGCCCGGTGGTGACGGTTCCCTACGAGCAGTACTTC.

CDR3 protein: CATSGPNSYEQYF. The DNA for the CDR3 is TGTGCCACCAGTGGTCCTAACTCCTACGAGCAGTACTTC. This chain uses TRBV24-1 with TRBJ2-7; no firm D call. In germline, CDR1 is KGHDR, CDR2 SFDVKD. CDR3 size: 13 residues. The germline V and J ends were trimmed by 5 bases and 0 bases, with 7 bases remaining between them.

V is TRBV29-1 and J is TRBJ1-1; D might be TRBD1 (6 bases). Trimming took 5 bases from V and 4 from J, leaving 17 bases between them. The CDR3 extends over 14 amino acids. Germline V gives CDR1 SQVTM, CDR2 ANQGSEA. The CDR3, as DNA: TGCAGCGTTAATTTACAGGGCGGAGCCACTGAAGCTTTCTTT. This encodes CSVNLQGGATEAFF.

The chain employs TRBV5-1 and TRBJ2-5, with TRBD2 matching over 11 bases. This CDR3 comprises 16 residues. In germline, CDR1 is SGHRS, CDR2 YFSETQ. The V segment lost 0 bases and the J segment 4 bases; nucleotides outside the gene matches: 5. The chain's CDR3 is CASSLGLAGGGETQYF. The CDR3 nucleotides read TGCGCCAGCAGCTTGGGGCTAGCGGGGGGCGGAGAGACCCAGTACTTC.

This clone was recorded only once. V gene TRBV28 combines with J gene TRBJ1-5; D is undetermined. The CDR3 length is 14 residues. V was shortened by 6 bases and J by 7 bases, with 16 bases between the two germline ends. The V gene's germline CDR1 is MDHEN and CDR2 SYDVKM. CDR3: CASSPPPPGQPQHF. CDR3 DNA: TGTGCCAGCAGCCCGCCCCCCCCGGGGCAGCCCCAGCATTTT. Together with reference TRBV28 and TRBJ1-5, the CDR3 gives the full variable domain: DVKVTQSSRYLVKRTGEKVFLECVQDMDHENMFWYRQDPGLGLRLIYFSYDVKMKEKGDIPEGYSVSREKKERFSLILESASTNQTSMYLCASSPPPPGQPQHFGDGTRLSIL.

V and J are TRBV28 and TRBJ1-5, with D possibly TRBD1 on 6 matching bases. Germline-derived CDR1 and CDR2 are MDHEN and SYDVKM. The V end was cut by 6 bases, the J end by 6 bases, with 12 bases between. This CDR3 is 13 amino acids long. The chain's CDR3 is CASSNRAGQPQHF. Here the CDR3 DNA reads TGTGCCAGCAGCAACAGGGCAGGTCAGCCCCAGCATTTT.

The chain employs TRBV29-1 and TRBJ2-3; perhaps TRBD2 as D (6 bases). V was clipped by 4 bases and J by 1 base, with 15 bases between them. The germline V gene encodes CDR1 SQVTM and CDR2 ANQGSEA. The CDR3 totals 15 residues. This CDR3 is CSVAVRASGTDTQYF. For the CDR3, the DNA is TGCAGCGTTGCGGTTAGGGCTAGCGGCACAGATACGCAGTATTTT.

The V gene is TRBV21-1, the J gene TRBJ1-2. TRBV21-1 is an annotated pseudogene. The CDR3 has 14 residues. CDR3 sequence: CASSKLQEGYGYTF. DNA for the CDR3: TGTGCCAGCAGCAAGCTTCAGGAGGGCTATGGCTACACCTTC.

This clone was counted a single time. The chain links TRBV7-2 to TRBJ1-5, with a possible D match to TRBD1 (5 bases). V was clipped by 5 bases and J by 6 bases, with 14 bases between them. The CDR3 contains 14 residues. The germline V gene has CDR1 SGHTA and CDR2 FQGNSA. CDR3 sequence reads: CASSPGTRGQPQHF. In DNA form, the CDR3 reads TGTGCCAGCAGCCCAGGGACCAGAGGTCAGCCCCAGCATTTT.

The V call is TRBV24-1, the J call TRBJ1-4; D is possibly TRBD1 (6 bases). The ends were cut back, 4 bases at V and 7 bases at J, with 18 bases in the middle. CDR3 length equals 16 residues. Per the germline V gene, CDR1 is KGHDR and CDR2 is SFDVKD. Here the CDR3 DNA reads TGTGCCACCAGTGACAATACTCAGGGGTTTAGTGAAAAACTGTTTTTT. Translated: CATSDNTQGFSEKLFF.

V usage is TRBV6-5 and J usage is TRBJ2-3; 9 nucleotides match TRBD1. The CDR3 length is 15 residues. Germline CDR1 reads MNHEY; CDR2 reads SVGAGI. J was trimmed by 2 bases and V by 7 bases; bases with no gene match: 7. The CDR3 loop reads CASTKDRGLTDTQYF. The CDR3, as DNA: TGTGCCAGCACCAAGGACAGGGGACTCACAGATACGCAGTATTTT.

The chain carries TRBV3-1 (or the pseudogene TRBV3-2) and TRBJ2-2, with unresolved D. The V gene's germline CDR1 is LGHDT and CDR2 YNNKEL (reference sequence). The CDR3 consists of 13 residues. V lost 1 base and J 1 base, leaving 1 base between the germline ends. CDR3 DNA: TGTGCCAGCAGCCAAGGGAACACCGGGGAGCTGTTTTTT. Its translation: CASSQGNTGELFF.

The chain combines TRBV4-3 with TRBJ1-5, with D possibly TRBD1 on 5 matching bases. The V gene lost 1 base and the J gene lost 9 bases, with 16 bases spanning the gap. Germline V CDR1 and CDR2: LGHNA, YSLEER. The length of the CDR3 is 15 residues. The CDR3 loop is CASSQGAGSLGPQHF. CDR3 sequence (DNA): TGCGCCAGCAGCCAAGGGGCAGGGAGCCTAGGGCCCCAGCATTTT.

V and J are TRBV9 and TRBJ2-2, with 14 bases identical to TRBD2. There are 20 residues in the CDR3. CDR1 and CDR2 from the germline V gene are SGDLS and YYNGEE. V lost 1 base, J lost 6 bases, and 14 bases stayed unmatched. The CDR3 coding sequence is TGTGCCAGCAGCGTAACAATCCCCACCGGACTAGCGGGGGGCCCCGGGGAGCTGTTTTTT. This gives the protein CASSVTIPTGLAGGPGELFF.

This chain uses TRBV5-1 with TRBJ2-7; D may be TRBD1 (5 bases). Germline V gives CDR1 SGHRS, CDR2 YFSETQ. Between the trimmed V and J ends, which lost 4 bases and 12 bases, there was a span of 17 bases. The CDR3 runs 12 residues. The CDR3 here is CASSPGDPGWYF. The CDR3 DNA reads TGCGCCAGCAGCCCCGGTGACCCAGGGTGGTACTTC.

V is TRBV3-1 (or the pseudogene TRBV3-2) and J is TRBJ1-5; D uncertain. V was trimmed by 1 base and J by 5 bases, leaving 6 bases between them. The CDR3 is made up of 13 amino acids. CDR1 is LGHDT, CDR2 YNNKEL, per germline (reference sequence). DNA for the CDR3: TGTGCCAGCAGCCAAGCACGGGATCAGCCCCAGCATTTT. Amino acid sequence: CASSQARDQPQHF.

The chain recombines TRBV7-6 with TRBJ2-2, with 7 bases fitting TRBD1. The CDR3 spans 15 residues. V was clipped by 5 bases and J by 4 bases; unmatched bases: 7. Germline V lookup: CDR1 SGHVS, CDR2 FNYEAQ. The CDR3 DNA is TGTGCCAGCAGCCTCGACAGGGCTTTCACCGGGGAGCTGTTTTTT. Translating it yields CASSLDRAFTGELFF.